These T cell receptor beta chains were read from a single sample in a study of early T cells in non-severe SARS-CoV-2 infection. TCRdb recomputed calls from the 5' RACE reads with MiXCR, one row per CDR3 protein. The sample gives approximately 110,000 distinct CDR3 sequences, more than 13% of which show up once; about a fifth is in the top ten. Sequencing was carried out using whole blood. These receptors all come from an adult who was a healthcare worker with PCR-confirmed SARS-CoV-2 infection or an uninfected control (not recorded which). The CDR3 runs from the conserved cysteine through the conserved F or W. A D gene is named only where the DNA matches it firmly. The size of a clone is reported for some rows only, either as once, few or many, or as a class for expanded clones.

j_gene: TRBJ2-3
abundance: .
d_gene: .
v_gene: TRBV12-3/TRBV12-4
CDR3nt: TGTGCCAGCAGTTCGCTGGGAGATACGCAGTATTTT
CDR3aa: CASSSLGDTQYF

j_gene: TRBJ1-6
abundance: .
d_gene: .
v_gene: TRBV6-1
CDR3nt: TGTGCCAGCAGACCCCCTTCGTCGGGGTTAGTGGATTCACCCCTCCACTTT
CDR3aa: CASRPPSSGLVDSPLHF

j_gene: TRBJ1-6
abundance: few
d_gene: .
v_gene: TRBV9
CDR3nt: TGTGCCAGCAGCGGAACAGATACCAATTCACCCCTCCACTTT
CDR3aa: CASSGTDTNSPLHF

j_gene: TRBJ1-1
abundance: few
d_gene: TRBD1
v_gene: TRBV6-1
CDR3nt: TGTGCCACATCCGAGGACAGGGTTTCCCGAGCTTTCTTT
CDR3aa: CATSEDRVSRAFF

j_gene: TRBJ2-1
abundance: few
d_gene: .
v_gene: TRBV3-1
CDR3nt: TGTGCCAGCGGACCCCTACCGGGGTCGACCTACAATGAGCAGTTCTTC
CDR3aa: CASGPLPGSTYNEQFF

j_gene: TRBJ1-1
abundance: few
d_gene: .
v_gene: TRBV4-2
CDR3nt: TGTGCCAGCAGCCAAGACCCACTGATGAACACTGAAGCTTTCTTT
CDR3aa: CASSQDPLMNTEAFF

j_gene: TRBJ2-3
abundance: .
d_gene: TRBD2
v_gene: TRBV20-1
CDR3nt: TGCAGTGCGATAGGGCAGCGGGGATATAGCACAGATACGCAGTATTTT
CDR3aa: CSAIGQRGYSTDTQYF

j_gene: TRBJ2-5
abundance: few
d_gene: TRBD2
v_gene: TRBV12-3/TRBV12-4
CDR3nt: TGTGCCAGCAGTCCAACTAGCGGTAAAGAGACCCAGTACTTC
CDR3aa: CASSPTSGKETQYF

j_gene: TRBJ1-1
abundance: .
d_gene: .
v_gene: TRBV29-1
CDR3nt: TGCAGCGCGGGACTCGGCACTGAAGCTTTCTTT
CDR3aa: CSAGLGTEAFF

j_gene: TRBJ2-7
abundance: few
d_gene: .
v_gene: TRBV7-2
CDR3nt: TGTGCCAGCAGCTTTTGGGCCCGGGGCGACGAGCAGTACTTC
CDR3aa: CASSFWARGDEQYF

j_gene: TRBJ2-5
abundance: many
d_gene: .
v_gene: TRBV5-4
CDR3nt: TGTGCCAGCACCGTCCCTGGGAATGCAGCCCAGTACTTC
CDR3aa: CASTVPGNAAQYF

j_gene: TRBJ2-3
abundance: .
d_gene: TRBD1
v_gene: TRBV7-6
CDR3nt: TGTGCCAGCAGCTTAAGCTCGGCGAGGCAGGGGGCTCAGTATTTT
CDR3aa: CASSLSSARQGAQYF

j_gene: TRBJ2-1
abundance: few
d_gene: .
v_gene: TRBV29-1
CDR3nt: TGCAGCGTGTCCCCCGGCCATGAGCAGTTCTTC
CDR3aa: CSVSPGHEQFF

j_gene: TRBJ2-3
abundance: .
d_gene: .
v_gene: TRBV29-1
CDR3nt: TGCAGCGTTGAAGATGGGGGAGATACGCAGTATTTT
CDR3aa: CSVEDGGDTQYF

j_gene: TRBJ2-2
abundance: .
d_gene: .
v_gene: TRBV19
CDR3nt: TGTGCCAGTAGTATAGGGGGAACCGGGGAGCTGTTTTTT
CDR3aa: CASSIGGTGELFF

j_gene: TRBJ2-5
abundance: few
d_gene: .
v_gene: TRBV29-1
CDR3nt: TGCAGCGTTTGCTTGGTCCAAGAGACCCAGTACTTC
CDR3aa: CSVCLVQETQYF

j_gene: TRBJ2-4
abundance: few
d_gene: .
v_gene: TRBV12-2
CDR3nt: TGTGCAAGTCGCTTTCAAAGAGGAGGAAACATTCAGTACTTC
CDR3aa: CASRFQRGGNIQYF

j_gene: TRBJ1-2
abundance: .
d_gene: .
v_gene: TRBV5-1
CDR3nt: TGCGCCAGCTCGTCCGAGGGGAGGAACTATGGCTACACCTTC
CDR3aa: CASSSEGRNYGYTF

j_gene: TRBJ1-1
abundance: many
d_gene: .
v_gene: TRBV5-4
CDR3nt: TGTGCCATCCACGGCGGGACACGGAATGAAGCTTTCTTT
CDR3aa: CAIHGGTRNEAFF

j_gene: TRBJ2-6
abundance: few
d_gene: .
v_gene: TRBV19
CDR3nt: TGTGCCAGTAGTAGGGATTCTGGGGCCAACGTCCTGACTTTC
CDR3aa: CASSRDSGANVLTF

j_gene: TRBJ1-2
abundance: .
d_gene: .
v_gene: TRBV2
CDR3nt: TGTGCCAGCAGAGGTTCGACAGCCAACTATGGCTACACCTTC
CDR3aa: CASRGSTANYGYTF

j_gene: TRBJ2-1
abundance: .
d_gene: .
v_gene: TRBV7-8
CDR3nt: TGTGCCAGCAGCTTAGCACAGGTCAATGAGCAGTTCTTC
CDR3aa: CASSLAQVNEQFF

j_gene: TRBJ1-5
abundance: .
d_gene: TRBD1
v_gene: TRBV12-3/TRBV12-4
CDR3nt: TGTGCCAGCAGTTTGGACAGGGGGTATAATCAGCCCCAGCATTTT
CDR3aa: CASSLDRGYNQPQHF

j_gene: TRBJ2-5
abundance: once
d_gene: TRBD2
v_gene: TRBV29-1
CDR3nt: TGCAGCCTCGTAGCGGGGGGGCCGGTTCGATTCCAGACCCAGTACTTC
CDR3aa: CSLVAGGPVRFQTQYF

j_gene: TRBJ1-1
abundance: many
d_gene: .
v_gene: TRBV20-1
CDR3nt: TGCAGTGCTAGACGGGATACTGAAGCTTTCTTT
CDR3aa: CSARRDTEAFF

j_gene: TRBJ2-1
abundance: many
d_gene: .
v_gene: TRBV5-4
CDR3nt: TGTGCCAGCAGCTTGGTCGGGGGCACCTACAATGAGCAGTTCTTC
CDR3aa: CASSLVGGTYNEQFF

j_gene: TRBJ1-4
abundance: .
d_gene: .
v_gene: TRBV19
CDR3nt: TGTGCCAGCCAGCAAAGACAGGTTAATGAAAAACTGTTTTTT
CDR3aa: CASQQRQVNEKLFF

j_gene: TRBJ2-7
abundance: few
d_gene: .
v_gene: TRBV3-1
CDR3nt: TGTGCCAGCAGCCAAGATCTGGGGCCCTACTACGAGCAGTACTTC
CDR3aa: CASSQDLGPYYEQYF

j_gene: TRBJ2-4
abundance: many
d_gene: .
v_gene: TRBV7-9
CDR3nt: TGTGCCAGCAGCCCTCGTGACAAACTAGCCAAAAACATTCAGTACTTC
CDR3aa: CASSPRDKLAKNIQYF

j_gene: TRBJ1-2
abundance: few
d_gene: .
v_gene: TRBV6-2/TRBV6-3
CDR3nt: TGTGCCAGCAGCTTGACGGCGGACTATGGCTACACCTTC
CDR3aa: CASSLTADYGYTF

j_gene: TRBJ2-7
abundance: few
d_gene: .
v_gene: TRBV2
CDR3nt: TGTGCCAGCATCCAAGGGGCAACAGTTCCCTACGAGCAGTACTTC
CDR3aa: CASIQGATVPYEQYF

j_gene: TRBJ2-1
abundance: many
d_gene: TRBD2
v_gene: TRBV7-2
CDR3nt: TGTGCCAGCAGCTTAGATAGCGGGGGGGCCCACAATGAGCAGTTCTTC
CDR3aa: CASSLDSGGAHNEQFF

j_gene: TRBJ2-7
abundance: few
d_gene: .
v_gene: TRBV3-1
CDR3nt: TGTGCCAGCAGCCCGAGGCCCACCTACGAGCAGTACTTC
CDR3aa: CASSPRPTYEQYF

j_gene: TRBJ1-5
abundance: few
d_gene: .
v_gene: TRBV20-1
CDR3nt: TGCAGTGCTATTAGTCCCATGGGGCATAGCAATCAGCCCCAGCATTTT
CDR3aa: CSAISPMGHSNQPQHF

j_gene: TRBJ1-2
abundance: few
d_gene: .
v_gene: TRBV27
CDR3nt: TGTGCCAGCAGTTCCGGAATTAGGAGAGGCTACACCTTC
CDR3aa: CASSSGIRRGYTF